This T cell receptor (beta chain) is from a study of blood T cell repertoires in COVID-19. Study as a whole: Samples of COVID-19 (acute and convalescent) were obtained from the United States, Italy and Spain. PBMCs, B-cell-depleted T cells, or T cells were the source of the cDNA or gDNA that made up the material.

Per the authors' pipeline: Reference gene primer amplification in the assay estimated nucleated cell counts. The repertoire was sequenced with immunoSEQ multiplex PCR; TCRdb's copy has only in-frame clones and lacks some. For V, J and clone size, that table is used; D and trimming come from the DNA. The sample has roughly 150,000 clones; about 80% are singletons. There are many counts of this clone. Trimming left V 4 bases short and J 0 bases short, with 9 bases between. This CDR3 contains 13 residues. CDR1 and CDR2 (germline): SQVTM, ANQGSEA. The receptor comes from a woman older than 75 with acute or convalescent COVID-19. The sample taken for sequencing was peripheral blood. The chain uses TRBV29-1 and TRBJ1-2; no reliable D call. The CDR3 nucleotides are TGCAGCGTTGCCCCGGGGACTAACTATGGCTACACCTTC. Amino acids: CSVAPGTNYGYTF.